The present T cell receptor beta chain was sequenced within a study of long-term antiretroviral therapy in people with HIV. Study observations and caveats: The study lacked data on ART adherence, viral resistance or therapy changes.

Germline assignment: CDR1 SGDLS and CDR2 YYNGEE. The CDR3 loop spans 16 amino acids. The ends were cut back, 0 bases at V and 0 bases at J, with 7 bases in the middle. This clone came up once. Its antigen is not identified. immunoSEQ v3.0 was run at survey level. The table came from immunoSEQ multiplex PCR; TCRdb's copy has only in-frame clones and leaves some out. The table shows roughly 14,000 clones, with about 77% occurring only once. Samples held roughly 0.85-11 million cryopreserved PBMC before DNA extraction. This clonotype was sampled from a man aged 35 to 55 with HIV. Sequencing used unsorted PBMCs, obtained 3.1 years after starting antiretroviral therapy. The rearrangement links TRBV9 to TRBJ2-6; D call uncertain. In nucleotides, the CDR3 is TGTGCCAGCAGCGTAGCCTGGTCCTCTGGGGCCAACGTCCTGACTTTC. Translation: CASSVAWSSGANVLTF.